This TCR beta chain derives from a study of identical twins. The study's findings and limits: Insertions ran lower in abundant cord blood beta clonotypes, though not in memory repertoires. Sharing of beta out-of-frame sequences by twins showed a weaker excess.

This CDR3 region has 16 residues. Germline assignment: CDR1 SEHNR and CDR2 FQNEAQ (reference sequence). The V and J ends lost 7 bases and 7 bases, in that order; junction bases with no gene match: 15. Healthy Caucasians, and only they, were the donors. Comment on this clonotype: Its antigen is not identified.

With template switching, a universal primer site was added, and the cDNA carried unique molecular identifiers. TCRdb called the 5' RACE reads again in MiXCR, with one record for every CDR3 protein. The profile shows about 1.7 million distinct CDR3 sequences, roughly a third of them singletons. The sequenced sample consisted of cord blood. This chain connects TRBV7-9 to TRBJ2-7, with 11 bases aligning to TRBD2. This receptor was taken from a newborn girl in good health. The CDR3 loop reads CASTESASGRLNEQYF. The CDR3 region has the DNA TGTGCCAGCACCGAAAGTGCTAGCGGGAGGTTAAATGAGCAGTACTTC.